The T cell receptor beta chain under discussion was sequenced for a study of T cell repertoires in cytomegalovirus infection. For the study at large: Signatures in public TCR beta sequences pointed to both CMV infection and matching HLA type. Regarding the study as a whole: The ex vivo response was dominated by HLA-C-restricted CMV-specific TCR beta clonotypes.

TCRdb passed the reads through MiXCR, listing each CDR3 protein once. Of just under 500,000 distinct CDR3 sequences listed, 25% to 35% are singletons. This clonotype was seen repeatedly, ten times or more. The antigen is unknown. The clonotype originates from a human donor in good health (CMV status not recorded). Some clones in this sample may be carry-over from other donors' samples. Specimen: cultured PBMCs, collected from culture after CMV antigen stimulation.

For the CDR3, the DNA is TGTGCCAGCAGAGACACTAGCGGGAGATGGTGGGCCGCAGATACGCAGTATTTT. Translation: CASRDTSGRWWAADTQYF. This rearrangement joins TRBV7-2 to TRBJ2-3, with 11 nucleotides matching TRBD2. With V trimmed by 6 bases and J by 4 bases, 15 bases remained unmatched. This CDR3 region has 18 residues. Germline V CDR1 and CDR2: SGHTA, FQGNSA.